Shown below are 26 T cell receptor beta chains from a single sample sequenced in a study of T cells after yellow fever vaccination. TCRdb analysed the 5' RACE reads with MiXCR anew, one entry per CDR3 protein. This table has about 360,000 distinct CDR3 sequences, roughly 6.1% appearing once. The specimen comprised PBMCs, sampled 5 days after the yellow fever booster vaccination. These receptors originate from a man under 40 who received the YFV17D yellow fever vaccine.

Many counts were recorded for this clonotype. The chain joins TRBV6-2 or TRBV6-3 to TRBJ2-7; 8 nucleotides agree with TRBD2. This CDR3 is 16 amino acids long. V trimming: 5 bases; J trimming: 3 bases; junction bases outside the gene matches: 12. CDR1 and CDR2 (germline): MNHEY, SVGEGT. The CDR3 loop reads CASSHPLTSAVYEQYF. As DNA, the CDR3 is TGTGCCAGCAGTCACCCGCTGACTAGCGCGGTCTACGAGCAGTACTTC.

Concerning this clonotype itself: This may stem from a read error, because a much larger clone lies one nucleotide away. The chain has TRBV30 and TRBJ1-5, with 7 bases identical to TRBD1. The CDR3 totals 15 residues. Germline V gene data show CDR1 as GTSNPN and CDR2 as SVGIG (reference sequence). DNA for the CDR3: TGTTCCTGGAGTGAACTCTCAGGGGGGAATCAGCCCCAGCATTTT. Translated, it gives CSWSELSGGNQPQHF.

Turning to this clonotype: This may be a read error: a much more frequent sequence differs by one nucleotide. The chain has TRBV12-3 or TRBV12-4 and TRBJ1-2; perhaps TRBD1 as D (5 bases). CDR3 size: 13 residues. V lost 5 bases, J lost 7 bases, and 14 bases lay in between. The CDR3 coding sequence is TGTGCCAGCAGTGGGACTCCTTTCCTTGGCTACACCTTC. Its translation: CASSGTPFLGYTF.

Only a few counts were recorded for this clonotype. The rearrangement uses TRBV20-1 and TRBJ2-7; no clear D. V was trimmed by 1 base and J by 2 bases, leaving 12 bases between them. The CDR3 length is 14 residues. The germline gives CDR1 DFQATT, CDR2 SNEGSKA (reference sequence). The CDR3 spells CSARGENRAYEQYF. DNA of the CDR3: TGCAGTGCTAGAGGCGAAAACAGAGCCTACGAGCAGTACTTC.

This clonotype was seen ten or more times. The V gene is TRBV12-3 or TRBV12-4, the J gene TRBJ2-3, with D possibly being TRBD2 (5 bases). Trimming removed 1 base at V and 0 bases at J, with 11 bases between. This CDR3 is built from 16 residues. The CDR3 reads CASSLGRGASTDTQYF. As DNA, the CDR3 is TGTGCCAGCAGTTTAGGACGGGGTGCTAGCACAGATACGCAGTATTTT.

This clonotype has ten or more counts. The J gene is TRBJ2-5, the V gene TRBV27; D remains unclear. From germline, CDR1 is MNHEY and CDR2 SMNVEV (reference sequence). Trimming took 0 bases from V and 4 from J, leaving 9 bases between them. This CDR3 has 14 amino acids. CDR3 residues: CASSLSGWSETQYF. The CDR3, as DNA: TGTGCCAGCAGTTTATCGGGTTGGTCAGAGACCCAGTACTTC.

This CDR3 reads CASSVVSGELFF. In DNA form, the CDR3 reads TGTGCCAGCAGTGTAGTCTCCGGGGAGCTGTTTTTT. V gene TRBV25-1 combines with J gene TRBJ2-2; no firm D call. The V end lost 4 bases, the J end lost 6 bases, and 6 bases lay between the germline ends. The CDR3 is made up of 12 amino acids. CDR1 and CDR2 (germline): MGHDK, SYGVNS.

This clonotype occurred many times. The chain employs TRBV5-6 and TRBJ2-1; D is perhaps TRBD2 (5 bases). Trimming shortened V by 1 base and J by 7 bases, and 15 bases separated the two germline ends. The germline V gene has CDR1 SGHDT and CDR2 YYEEEE. This CDR3 spans 15 amino acids. The CDR3 region is CASSLRLAPGNEQFF. The CDR3 DNA follows: TGTGCCAGCAGCTTGCGCCTAGCCCCGGGGAATGAGCAGTTCTTC.

The rearrangement uses TRBV5-4 and TRBJ2-2; D may be TRBD2 (6 bases). Germline lookup yields CDR1 SGHNT and CDR2 YYREEE (reference sequence). The CDR3 consists of 16 residues. Between the trimmed V and J ends, which lost 3 bases and 5 bases, there was a span of 17 bases. In nucleotides, the CDR3 is TGTGCCAGCAGCTCAGGTGCGGGAAAGAATACCGGGGAGCTGTTTTTT. This encodes CASSSGAGKNTGELFF.

V and J are TRBV7-2 and TRBJ2-7; the D gene could be TRBD1 or TRBD2 (5 bases each). This CDR3 comprises 14 residues. CDR1 and CDR2 from the germline V gene are SGHTA and FQGNSA. V lost 4 bases, J lost 1 base, and 11 bases lay in between. DNA of the CDR3: TGTGCCAGCAGCTGGGACGCGGTTTCCTACGAGCAGTACTTC. As protein: CASSWDAVSYEQYF.

This clonotype was picked up a small number of times. The genes are TRBV24-1 and TRBJ2-5, with D perhaps TRBD1 or TRBD2 (6 bases each). CDR3 size: 15 residues. CDR1 and CDR2 from the germline V gene are KGHDR and SFDVKD. Deletions cut 3 bases from V and 5 bases from J, with 15 bases between. CDR3 sequence (DNA): TGTGCCACCAGTGATGAGCTAGGAGGGGGGGAGACCCAGTACTTC. It translates to CATSDELGGGETQYF.

The rearrangement uses TRBV20-1 and TRBJ2-7; TRBD2 matches 9 bases. The CDR3 is 14 amino acids. Trimming at V came to 2 bases and at J to 1 base, leaving 3 bases not matched to a gene. Germline loops: CDR1 DFQATT, CDR2 SNEGSKA (reference sequence). The CDR3 is CSARSGRRSYEQYF. The CDR3 coding sequence is TGCAGTGCTAGAAGCGGGAGGAGGTCCTACGAGCAGTACTTC.

V usage is TRBV3-1 and J usage is TRBJ1-1; D is unclear. Per germline, CDR1 LGHDT and CDR2 YNNKEL (reference sequence). The CDR3 covers 13 residues. Trimming removed 6 bases at V and 3 bases at J, with 11 bases between. CDR3 sequence reads: CASRGLRDTEAFF. The CDR3 nucleotides are TGTGCCAGCAGAGGTCTCCGCGACACTGAAGCTTTCTTT.

This clonotype was seen repeatedly, ten times or more. V usage is TRBV20-1 and J usage is TRBJ1-5, with D uncertain. The CDR3 length is 13 residues. Deletions cut 2 bases from V and 3 bases from J, with 8 bases between. CDR1 and CDR2 (germline): DFQATT, SNEGSKA (reference sequence). The CDR3 sequence: CSARRRDNQPQHF. The CDR3 nucleotides read TGCAGTGCTAGAAGACGGGACAATCAGCCCCAGCATTTT.

This clonotype was observed a handful of times. The rearrangement uses TRBV20-1 and TRBJ1-4; D gene ambiguous. The CDR3 runs to 14 residues. Germline V gene sequence: CDR1 DFQATT, CDR2 SNEGSKA (reference sequence). In DNA form, the CDR3 reads TGCAGCGCCCGTAGTGCCCCCACTAATGAAAAACTGTTTTTT. This translates into CSARSAPTNEKLFF.

This clonotype was observed a few times. The chain links TRBV19 to TRBJ1-1; TRBD1 is a possible D gene (5 bases). CDR3 length: 15 residues. Deletions cut 3 bases from V and 1 base from J, with 12 bases between. From germline, CDR1 is LNHDA and CDR2 SQIVND (reference sequence). The DNA for the CDR3 is TGTGCCAGTAGTATGGGGAGGACACAGAACACTGAAGCTTTCTTT. Its translation is CASSMGRTQNTEAFF.

In its sample, this clonotype was seen many times. Written as DNA, the CDR3 is TGTGCCAGCAGCTTACAGGGGGGCGTTGAAGCTTTCTTT. This translates into CASSLQGGVEAFF. J is TRBJ1-1 and V is TRBV7-2, with 7 nucleotides matching TRBD1. Germline CDR1 and CDR2: SGHTA and FQGNSA. CDR3 size: 13 residues. J gave up 7 bases and V 2 bases, and 4 bases lay outside the gene matches.

This clonotype was seen a few times. The chain is built from TRBV5-6 and TRBJ1-1; no definite D call. The CDR3 contains 13 residues. Germline CDR1 and CDR2: SGHDT and YYEEEE. V lost 1 base to trimming and J lost 6 bases, with 10 bases between them. CDR3 loop: CASSLTASAEAFF. In nucleotides, the CDR3 is TGTGCCAGCAGCTTGACCGCGAGCGCTGAAGCTTTCTTT.

This clonotype showed up many times. The V and J genes are TRBV10-1 and TRBJ2-7; 8 positions agree with TRBD1. CDR3 length: 15 residues. Germline trimming cut 2 bases from V and 9 bases from J; bases unmatched to any gene: 12. Germline-derived CDR1 and CDR2 are WNHNN and SYGVQD (reference sequence). CDR3 DNA sequence: TGCGCCAGCAGTGAGGAGGGACAGGCTTATTATGGGCAGTACTTC. Its translation is CASSEEGQAYYGQYF.

This clonotype was detected many times. The chain links TRBV5-1 to TRBJ2-7, with D unresolved. V lost 0 bases and J 4 bases, leaving 11 bases between the germline ends. Germline values: CDR1 SGHRS, CDR2 YFSETQ. CDR3 length: 14 amino acids. CDR3 residues: CASSLETPRYEQYF. In DNA form, the CDR3 reads TGCGCCAGCAGCTTGGAGACTCCGAGGTACGAGCAGTACTTC. The full variable domain, rest sourced from reference TRBV5-1 and TRBJ2-7, is KAGVTQTPRYLIKTRGQQVTLSCSPISGHRSVSWYQQTPGQGLQFLFEYFSETQRNKGNFPGRFSGRQFSNSRSEMNVSTLELGDSALYLCASSLETPRYEQYFGPGTRLTVT.

On this clonotype: Germline is not matched at one junction end, which may reflect a read error. The chain has TRBV12-3 or TRBV12-4 and TRBJ2-7; possibly TRBD1 for D (5 bases). The CDR3 is 13 residues long. This CDR3 reads CASSFRTGYGQYF. DNA of the CDR3: TGTGCCAGCAGTTTTCGAACAGGCTACGGGCAGTACTTC.

This clonotype turned up a few times. V gene TRBV5-4 combines with J gene TRBJ2-2, with TRBD2 matching over 14 bases. This CDR3 spans 17 amino acids. CDR1 is SGHNT and CDR2 is YYREEE in the germline V gene (reference sequence). V shed 5 bases, J shed 4 bases, and the junction held 7 bases outside the gene matches. DNA of the CDR3: TGTGCCAGCAGAATGGGACTAGCGGGAGAAGTCACCGGGGAGCTGTTTTTT. This gives the protein CASRMGLAGEVTGELFF.

This clonotype was recorded a few times. The rearrangement joins TRBV7-6 to TRBJ2-1; 8 bases agree with TRBD2. V shed 6 bases, J shed 9 bases, and the junction held 13 bases outside the gene matches. Germline loops: CDR1 SGHVS, CDR2 FNYEAQ. The CDR3 runs to 15 residues. The CDR3 reads CASSLSGSQGSEQFF. In DNA form, the CDR3 reads TGTGCCAGCAGTCTAAGCGGGAGTCAGGGGAGTGAGCAGTTCTTC.

In this sample, this clonotype turned up a few times. The gene calls are TRBV5-6 and TRBJ2-1; no firm D call. The CDR3 runs to 12 residues. In germline, CDR1 is SGHDT, CDR2 YYEEEE. The germline V and J ends were trimmed by 2 bases and 12 bases, with 12 bases remaining between them. Here the CDR3 reads CASSLGTPPQFF. CDR3 bases: TGTGCCAGCAGCTTAGGCACGCCCCCGCAGTTCTTC.

The DNA for the CDR3 is TGCGCCAGCAGCCCGAGGGGGCTCGGCACAGATACGCAGTATTTT. This gives the protein CASSPRGLGTDTQYF. The rearrangement links TRBV4-3 to TRBJ2-3; the match to TRBD1 covers 7 bases. After removal of 4 bases from V and 1 base from J, the junction contained 5 bases not matched to a gene. CDR1 and CDR2 (germline): LGHNA, YSLEER. The length of the CDR3 is 15 residues.

The CDR3 reads CASSFRVPGHGSLSSYEQYF. Written as DNA, the CDR3 is TGTGCCAGCAGTTTCAGGGTTCCGGGACATGGGTCGCTGAGCTCCTACGAGCAGTACTTC. V and J are TRBV12-3 or TRBV12-4 and TRBJ2-7; tentatively, D is TRBD1 (6 bases). This CDR3 comprises 20 residues. Trimming stripped 3 bases from V and 0 bases from J, with 27 bases between.